The present T cell receptor (beta chain) was sequenced within a study of CD8 T cells in ankylosing spondylitis. Findings and limits, study-wide: Matched ankylosing spondylitis synovial fluid reportedly showed significant enrichment of disease-linked clones.

The V gene's germline CDR1 is DFQATT and CDR2 SNEGSKA (reference sequence). The CDR3 contains 14 residues. V lost 3 bases, J lost 0 bases, and 9 bases lay in between. TCRdb called the 5' RACE reads again in MiXCR, with one record for every CDR3 protein. The sample includes fewer than 130,000 distinct CDR3 sequences, 24% seen only once; the top ten take about 12%. Concerning this clonotype itself: Its antigen is as yet unknown.

The chain combines TRBV20-1 with TRBJ1-3; D gene unclear. This clonotype was obtained from a male donor with ankylosing spondylitis. Input material: synovial fluid, either unsorted or a sorted T cell fraction (not recorded which). DNA for the CDR3: TGCAGTGCTAGGGAGCGGATCTCTGGAAACACCATATATTTT. This codes for CSARERISGNTIYF.